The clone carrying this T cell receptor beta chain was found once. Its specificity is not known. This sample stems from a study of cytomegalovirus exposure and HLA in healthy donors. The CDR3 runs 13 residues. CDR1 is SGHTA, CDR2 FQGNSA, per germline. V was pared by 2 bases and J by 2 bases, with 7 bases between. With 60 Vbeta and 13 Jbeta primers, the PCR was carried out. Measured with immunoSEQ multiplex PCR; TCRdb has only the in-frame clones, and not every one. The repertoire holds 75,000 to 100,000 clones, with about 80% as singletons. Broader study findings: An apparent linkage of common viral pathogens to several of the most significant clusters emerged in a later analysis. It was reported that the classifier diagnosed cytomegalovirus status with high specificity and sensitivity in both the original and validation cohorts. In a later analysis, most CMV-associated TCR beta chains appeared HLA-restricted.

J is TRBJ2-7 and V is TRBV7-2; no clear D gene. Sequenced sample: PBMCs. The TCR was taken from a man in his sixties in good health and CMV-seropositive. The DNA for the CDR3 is TGTGCCAGCAGCTTAACAGCCACCTACGAGCAGTACTTC. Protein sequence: CASSLTATYEQYF.